Following are 4 T cell receptor beta chains from one sample sequenced in a study of shared clonotypes between healthy human individuals. The repertoire was sequenced with immunoSEQ multiplex PCR; TCRdb's copy has only in-frame clones and lacks some. This sample has 450,000 to 650,000 clones, with just over 75% found just once. The specimen was PBMCs. Receptor source: a woman aged 40 to 50 in good health. Some clones in this sample may be carry-over from other donors' samples.

CDR3 amino acids: CASSPEVGALNTEAFF. CDR3 coding DNA: TGCGCCAGCAGCCCAGAGGTAGGGGCGCTGAACACTGAAGCTTTCTTT. The chain carries TRBV5-1 and TRBJ1-1; D is perhaps TRBD1 (5 bases). CDR3 length: 16 residues. V was pared by 4 bases and J by 0 bases, with 16 bases between. Germline-derived CDR1 and CDR2 are SGHRS and YFSETQ.

V and J are TRBV5-1 and TRBJ1-2, with D maybe TRBD1 (5 bases). The ends were cut back, 3 bases at V and 3 bases at J, with 9 bases in the middle. This CDR3 comprises 13 residues. Germline CDR1 and CDR2: SGHRS and YFSETQ. The CDR3 reads CASSSGGYYGYTF. In DNA form, the CDR3 reads TGCGCCAGCAGCTCGGGGGGATACTATGGCTACACCTTC.

The chain couples TRBV11-1 to TRBJ2-1; D call uncertain. The germline V and J ends were trimmed by 8 bases and 5 bases, with 16 bases remaining between them. Germline CDR1 SGHAT, CDR2 FQDESV (reference sequence). This CDR3 has 14 amino acids. The CDR3 nucleotides read TGTGCCAGCGATGGAACCGAATACGACAATGAGCAGTTCTTC. Its translation is CASDGTEYDNEQFF.

The chain employs TRBV5-1 and TRBJ2-2; 11 bases fit TRBD1. The V segment lost 4 bases and the J segment 6 bases; nucleotides outside the gene matches: 5. Germline CDR1 reads SGHRS; CDR2 reads YFSETQ. The CDR3 extends over 15 amino acids. The CDR3, as DNA: TGCGCCAGCAGCACAGGACAGGGGGCGGCCGGGGAGCTGTTTTTT. Protein sequence: CASSTGQGAAGELFF. Supplemented by reference TRBV5-1 and TRBJ2-2, the full variable domain reads KAGVTQTPRYLIKTRGQQVTLSCSPISGHRSVSWYQQTPGQGLQFLFEYFSETQRNKGNFPGRFSGRQFSNSRSEMNVSTLELGDSALYLCASSTGQGAAGELFFGEGSRLTVL.